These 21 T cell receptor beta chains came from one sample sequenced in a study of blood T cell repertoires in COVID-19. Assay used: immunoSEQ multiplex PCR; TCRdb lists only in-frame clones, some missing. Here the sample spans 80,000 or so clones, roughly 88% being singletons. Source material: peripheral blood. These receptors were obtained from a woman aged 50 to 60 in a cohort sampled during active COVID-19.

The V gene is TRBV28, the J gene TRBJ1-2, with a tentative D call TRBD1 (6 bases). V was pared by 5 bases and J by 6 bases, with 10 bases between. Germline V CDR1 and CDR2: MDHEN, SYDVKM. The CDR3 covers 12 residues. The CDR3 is CASSGQFDGYTF. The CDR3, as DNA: TGTGCCAGCAGTGGACAGTTTGATGGCTACACCTTC.

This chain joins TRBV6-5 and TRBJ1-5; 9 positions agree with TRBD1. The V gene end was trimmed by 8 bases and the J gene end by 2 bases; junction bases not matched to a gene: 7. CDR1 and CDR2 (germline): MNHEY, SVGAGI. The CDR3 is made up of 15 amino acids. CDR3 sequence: CASSKDRGGNQPQHF. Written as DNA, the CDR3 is TGTGCCAGCTCTAAGGACAGGGGTGGCAATCAGCCCCAGCATTTT.

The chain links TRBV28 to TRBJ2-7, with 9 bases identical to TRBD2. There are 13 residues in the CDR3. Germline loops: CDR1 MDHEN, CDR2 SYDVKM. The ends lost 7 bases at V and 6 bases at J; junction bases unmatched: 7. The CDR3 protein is CASNAGLASEQYF. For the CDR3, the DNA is TGTGCCAGCAATGCGGGACTAGCATCCGAGCAGTACTTC.

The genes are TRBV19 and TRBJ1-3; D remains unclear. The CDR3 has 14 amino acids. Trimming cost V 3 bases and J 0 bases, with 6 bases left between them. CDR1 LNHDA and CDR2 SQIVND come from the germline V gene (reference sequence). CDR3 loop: CASSINTSGNTIYF. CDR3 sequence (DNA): TGTGCCAGTAGTATTAACACCTCTGGAAACACCATATATTTT.

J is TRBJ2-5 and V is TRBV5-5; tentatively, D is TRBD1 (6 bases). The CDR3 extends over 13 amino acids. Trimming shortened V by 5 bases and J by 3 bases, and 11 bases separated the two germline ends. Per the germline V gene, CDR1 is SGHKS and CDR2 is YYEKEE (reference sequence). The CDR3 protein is CASRGAVKETQYF. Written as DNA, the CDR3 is TGTGCCAGCAGGGGGGCAGTCAAAGAGACCCAGTACTTC.

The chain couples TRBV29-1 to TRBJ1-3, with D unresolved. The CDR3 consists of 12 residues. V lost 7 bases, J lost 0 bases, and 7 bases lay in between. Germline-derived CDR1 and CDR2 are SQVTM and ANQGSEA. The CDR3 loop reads CSAASSGNTIYF. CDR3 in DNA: TGCAGCGCTGCTAGCTCTGGAAACACCATATATTTT.

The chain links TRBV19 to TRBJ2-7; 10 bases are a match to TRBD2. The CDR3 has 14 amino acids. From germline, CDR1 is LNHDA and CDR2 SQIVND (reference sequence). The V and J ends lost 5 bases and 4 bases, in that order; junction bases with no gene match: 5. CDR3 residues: CASSGGLAAYEQYF. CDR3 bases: TGTGCCAGTAGTGGAGGACTAGCGGCGTACGAGCAGTACTTC.

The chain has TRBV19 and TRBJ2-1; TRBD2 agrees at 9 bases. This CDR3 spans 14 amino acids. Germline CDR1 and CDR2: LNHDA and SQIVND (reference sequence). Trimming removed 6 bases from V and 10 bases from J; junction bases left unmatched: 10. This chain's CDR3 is CASSPGLAGWEQFF. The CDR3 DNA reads TGTGCCAGTAGCCCTGGGCTAGCGGGATGGGAGCAGTTCTTC.

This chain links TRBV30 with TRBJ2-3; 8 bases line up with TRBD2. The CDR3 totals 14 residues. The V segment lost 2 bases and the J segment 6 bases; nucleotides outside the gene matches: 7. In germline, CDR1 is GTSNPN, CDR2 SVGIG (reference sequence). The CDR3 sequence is CAWSPGGASDTQYF. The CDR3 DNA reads TGTGCCTGGAGTCCGGGGGGGGCGTCCGATACGCAGTATTTT.

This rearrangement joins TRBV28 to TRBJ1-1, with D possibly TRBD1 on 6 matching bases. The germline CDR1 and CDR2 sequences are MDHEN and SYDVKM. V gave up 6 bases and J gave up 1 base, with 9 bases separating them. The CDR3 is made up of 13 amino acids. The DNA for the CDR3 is TGTGCCAGCAGGGTACAGGGGAACACTGAAGCTTTCTTT. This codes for CASRVQGNTEAFF.

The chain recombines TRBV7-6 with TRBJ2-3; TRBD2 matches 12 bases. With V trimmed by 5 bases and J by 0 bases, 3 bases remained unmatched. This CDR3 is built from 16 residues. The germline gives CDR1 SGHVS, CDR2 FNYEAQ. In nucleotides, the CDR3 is TGTGCCAGCAGCCTCACTAGCGGGAGGAGCACAGATACGCAGTATTTT. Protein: CASSLTSGRSTDTQYF.

For the CDR3, the DNA is TGTGCCAGCAGCAAAGGCCTTGGACTAGCGGGAGGCGCAACATCCTACGAGCAGTACTTC. Protein product: CASSKGLGLAGGATSYEQYF. This chain joins TRBV21-1 and TRBJ2-7; no check of the table's D call, TRBD2, against the DNA was made. TRBV21-1 is flagged as a pseudogene. The CDR3 totals 20 residues.

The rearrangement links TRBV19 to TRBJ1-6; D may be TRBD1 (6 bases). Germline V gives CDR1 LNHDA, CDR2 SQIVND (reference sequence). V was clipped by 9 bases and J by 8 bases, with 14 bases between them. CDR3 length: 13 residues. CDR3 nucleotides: TGTGCCAGCGGTCGGGACACGGATTCACCCCTCCACTTT. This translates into CASGRDTDSPLHF.

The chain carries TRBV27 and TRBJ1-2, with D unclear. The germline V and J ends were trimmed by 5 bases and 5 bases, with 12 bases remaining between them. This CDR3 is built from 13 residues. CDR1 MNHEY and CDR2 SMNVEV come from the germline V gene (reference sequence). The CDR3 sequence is CASSGEPAYGYTF. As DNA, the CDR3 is TGTGCCAGCAGTGGAGAGCCTGCATATGGCTACACCTTC.

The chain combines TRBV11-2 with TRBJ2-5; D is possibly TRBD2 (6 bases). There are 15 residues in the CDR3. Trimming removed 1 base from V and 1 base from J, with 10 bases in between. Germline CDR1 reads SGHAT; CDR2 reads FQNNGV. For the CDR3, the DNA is TGTGCCAGCAGCTTAGGCGGGACGCTCCAAGAGACCCAGTACTTC. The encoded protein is CASSLGGTLQETQYF.

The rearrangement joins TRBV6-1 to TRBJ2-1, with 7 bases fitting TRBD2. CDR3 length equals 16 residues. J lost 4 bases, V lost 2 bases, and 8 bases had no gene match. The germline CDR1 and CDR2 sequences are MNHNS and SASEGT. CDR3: CASSEFQRDDYNEQFF. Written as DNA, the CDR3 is TGTGCCAGCAGTGAATTTCAGCGGGATGATTACAATGAGCAGTTCTTC.

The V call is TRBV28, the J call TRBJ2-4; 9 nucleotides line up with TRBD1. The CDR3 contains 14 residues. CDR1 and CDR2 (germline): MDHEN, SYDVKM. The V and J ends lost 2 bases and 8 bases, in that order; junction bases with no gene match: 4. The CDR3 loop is CASSLGDRAHIQYF. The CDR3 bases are TGTGCCAGCAGTTTAGGGGACAGGGCCCACATTCAGTACTTC.

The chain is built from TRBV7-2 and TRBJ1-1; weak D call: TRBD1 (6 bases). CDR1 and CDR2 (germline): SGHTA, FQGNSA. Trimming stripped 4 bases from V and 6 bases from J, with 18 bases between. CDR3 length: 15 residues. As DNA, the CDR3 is TGTGCCAGCAGCTCGGCCCATCCAGGGGTTGCTGAAGCTTTCTTT. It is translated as CASSSAHPGVAEAFF. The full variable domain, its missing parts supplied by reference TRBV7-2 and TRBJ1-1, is GAGVSQSPSNKVTEKGKDVELRCDPISGHTALYWYRQSLGQGLEFLIYFQGNSAPDKSGLPSDRFSAERTGGSVSTLTIQRTQQEDSAVYLCASSSAHPGVAEAFFGQGTRLTVV.

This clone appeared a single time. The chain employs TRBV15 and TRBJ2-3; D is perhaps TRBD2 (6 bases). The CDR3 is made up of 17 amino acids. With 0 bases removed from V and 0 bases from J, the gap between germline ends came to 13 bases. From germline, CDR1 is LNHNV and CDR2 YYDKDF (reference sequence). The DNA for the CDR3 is TGTGCCACCAGCAGAGATTTAACGGGAGTAAGCACAGATACGCAGTATTTT. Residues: CATSRDLTGVSTDTQYF.

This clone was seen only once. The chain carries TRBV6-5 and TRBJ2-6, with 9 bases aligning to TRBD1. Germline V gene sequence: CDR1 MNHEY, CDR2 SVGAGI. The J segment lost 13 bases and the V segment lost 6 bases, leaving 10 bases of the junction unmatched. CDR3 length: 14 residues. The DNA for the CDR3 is TGTGCCAGCAGCCTAGGGGGACAGGGACGAGTCCTGACTTTC. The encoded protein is CASSLGGQGRVLTF.

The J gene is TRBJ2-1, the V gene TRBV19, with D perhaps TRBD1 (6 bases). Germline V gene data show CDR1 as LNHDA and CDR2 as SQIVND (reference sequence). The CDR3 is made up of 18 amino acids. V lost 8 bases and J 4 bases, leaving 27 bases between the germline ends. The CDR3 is CASRSVGGSAKGYNEQFF. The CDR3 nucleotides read TGTGCCAGTCGATCCGTTGGGGGCTCGGCCAAGGGGTACAATGAGCAGTTCTTC.